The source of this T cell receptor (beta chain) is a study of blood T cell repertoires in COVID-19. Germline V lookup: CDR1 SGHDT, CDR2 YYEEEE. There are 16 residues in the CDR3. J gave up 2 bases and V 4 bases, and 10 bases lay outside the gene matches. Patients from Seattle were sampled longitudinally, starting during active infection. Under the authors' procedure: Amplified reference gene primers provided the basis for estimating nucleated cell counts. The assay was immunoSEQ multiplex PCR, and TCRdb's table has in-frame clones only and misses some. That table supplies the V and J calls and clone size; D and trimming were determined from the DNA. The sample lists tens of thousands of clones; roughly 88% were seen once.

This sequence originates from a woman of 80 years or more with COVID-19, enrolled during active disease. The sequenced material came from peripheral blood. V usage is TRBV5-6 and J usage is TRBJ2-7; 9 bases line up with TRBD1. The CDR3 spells CASSPMRQGGTYEQYF. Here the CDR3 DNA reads TGTGCCAGCAGCCCGATGCGACAGGGGGGTACCTACGAGCAGTACTTC.